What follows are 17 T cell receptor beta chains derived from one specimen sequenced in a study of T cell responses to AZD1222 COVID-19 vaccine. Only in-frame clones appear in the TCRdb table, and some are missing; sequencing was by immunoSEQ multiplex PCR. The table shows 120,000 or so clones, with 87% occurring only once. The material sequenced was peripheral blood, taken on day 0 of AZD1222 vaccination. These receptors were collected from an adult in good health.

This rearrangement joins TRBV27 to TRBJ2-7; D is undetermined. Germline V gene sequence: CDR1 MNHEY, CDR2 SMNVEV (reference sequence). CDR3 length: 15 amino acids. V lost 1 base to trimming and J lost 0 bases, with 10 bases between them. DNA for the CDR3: TGTGCCAGCAGTTTATTCCTAGGTAGCTCCTACGAGCAGTACTTC. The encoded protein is CASSLFLGSSYEQYF.

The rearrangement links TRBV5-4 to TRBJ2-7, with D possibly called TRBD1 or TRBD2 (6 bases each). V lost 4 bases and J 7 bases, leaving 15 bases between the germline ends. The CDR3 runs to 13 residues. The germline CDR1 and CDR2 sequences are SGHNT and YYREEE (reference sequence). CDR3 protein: CASSPGAVGEQYF. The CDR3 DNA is TGTGCCAGCAGCCCGGGGGCGGTGGGAGAGCAGTACTTC.

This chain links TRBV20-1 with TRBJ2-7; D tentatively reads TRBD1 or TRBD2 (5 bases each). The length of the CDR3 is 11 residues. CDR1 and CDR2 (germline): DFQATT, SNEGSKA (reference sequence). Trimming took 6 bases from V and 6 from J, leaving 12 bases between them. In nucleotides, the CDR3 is TGCAGTGCGATTACAGGAGGCGAGCAGTACTTC. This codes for CSAITGGEQYF.

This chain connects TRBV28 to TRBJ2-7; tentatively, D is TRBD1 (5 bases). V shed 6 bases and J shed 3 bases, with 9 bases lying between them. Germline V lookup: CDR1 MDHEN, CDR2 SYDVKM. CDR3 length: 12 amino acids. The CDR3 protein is CASRDSVYEQYF. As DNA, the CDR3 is TGTGCCAGCAGAGACAGTGTCTACGAGCAGTACTTC.

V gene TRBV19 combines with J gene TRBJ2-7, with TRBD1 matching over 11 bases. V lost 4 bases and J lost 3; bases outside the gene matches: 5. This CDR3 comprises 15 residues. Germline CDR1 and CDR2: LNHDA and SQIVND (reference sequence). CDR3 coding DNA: TGTGCCAGTAGTACCCGGGACAGGGGGAGCTACGAGCAGTACTTC. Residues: CASSTRDRGSYEQYF.

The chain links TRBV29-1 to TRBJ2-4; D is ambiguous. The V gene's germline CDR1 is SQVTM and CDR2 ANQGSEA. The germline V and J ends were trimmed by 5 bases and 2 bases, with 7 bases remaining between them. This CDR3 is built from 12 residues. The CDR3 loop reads CSVRPSKNIQYF. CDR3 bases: TGCAGCGTTAGGCCCTCCAAAAACATTCAGTACTTC.

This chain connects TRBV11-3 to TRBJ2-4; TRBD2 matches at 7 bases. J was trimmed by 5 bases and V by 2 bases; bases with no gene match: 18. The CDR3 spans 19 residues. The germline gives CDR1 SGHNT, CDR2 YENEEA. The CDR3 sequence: CASSLIRSAYRGEQNIQYF. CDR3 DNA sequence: TGTGCCAGCAGCTTAATACGATCGGCTTATCGGGGGGAGCAAAACATTCAGTACTTC. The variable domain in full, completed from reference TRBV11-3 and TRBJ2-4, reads EAGVVQSPRYKIIEKKQPVAFWCNPISGHNTLYWYLQNLGQGPELLIRYENEEAVDDSQLPKDRFSAERLKGVDSTLKIQPAELGDSAVYLCASSLIRSAYRGEQNIQYFGAGTRLSVL.

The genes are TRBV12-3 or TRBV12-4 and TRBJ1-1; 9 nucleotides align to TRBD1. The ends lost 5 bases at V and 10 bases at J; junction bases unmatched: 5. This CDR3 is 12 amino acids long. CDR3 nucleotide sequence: TGTGCCAGCAGTGAGAACAGGGGGCGAGCTTTCTTT. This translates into CASSENRGRAFF.

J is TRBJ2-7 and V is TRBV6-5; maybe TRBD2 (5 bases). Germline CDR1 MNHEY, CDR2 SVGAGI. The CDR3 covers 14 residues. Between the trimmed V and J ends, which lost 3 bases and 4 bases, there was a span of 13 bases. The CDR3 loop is CASSYGRGKYEQYF. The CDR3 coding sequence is TGTGCCAGCAGTTATGGGAGAGGGAAATACGAGCAGTACTTC.

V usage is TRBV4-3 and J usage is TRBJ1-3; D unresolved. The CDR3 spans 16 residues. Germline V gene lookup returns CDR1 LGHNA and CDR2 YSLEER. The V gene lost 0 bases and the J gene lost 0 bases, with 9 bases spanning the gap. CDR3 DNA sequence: TGCGCCAGCAGCCAAGAAGGACGGAGCTCTGGAAACACCATATATTTT. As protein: CASSQEGRSSGNTIYF.

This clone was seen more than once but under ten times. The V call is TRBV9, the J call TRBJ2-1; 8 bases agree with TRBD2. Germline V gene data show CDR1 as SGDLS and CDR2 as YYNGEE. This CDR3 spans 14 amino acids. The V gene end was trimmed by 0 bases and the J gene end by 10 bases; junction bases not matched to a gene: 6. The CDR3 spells CASSVAAGVWEQFF. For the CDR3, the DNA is TGTGCCAGCAGCGTAGCAGCGGGAGTTTGGGAGCAGTTCTTC.

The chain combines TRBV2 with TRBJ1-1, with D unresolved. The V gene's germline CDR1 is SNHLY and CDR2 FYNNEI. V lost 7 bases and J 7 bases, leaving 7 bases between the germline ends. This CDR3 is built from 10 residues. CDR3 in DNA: TGTGCCAGCACCGAGAATGAAGCTTTCTTT. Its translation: CASTENEAFF.

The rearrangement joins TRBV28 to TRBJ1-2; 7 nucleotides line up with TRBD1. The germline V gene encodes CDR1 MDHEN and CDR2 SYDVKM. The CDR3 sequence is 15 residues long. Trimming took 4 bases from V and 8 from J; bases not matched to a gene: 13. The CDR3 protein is CASSSETPGQRGYTF. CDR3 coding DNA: TGTGCCAGCAGTTCTGAAACCCCGGGACAGCGGGGCTACACCTTC.

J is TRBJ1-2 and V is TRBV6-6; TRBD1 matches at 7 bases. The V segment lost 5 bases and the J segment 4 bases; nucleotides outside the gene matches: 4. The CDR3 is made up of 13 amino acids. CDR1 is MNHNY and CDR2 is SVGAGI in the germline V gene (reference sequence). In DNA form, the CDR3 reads TGTGCCAGCAGTCAAGGACAGGTCTATGGCTACACCTTC. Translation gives CASSQGQVYGYTF.

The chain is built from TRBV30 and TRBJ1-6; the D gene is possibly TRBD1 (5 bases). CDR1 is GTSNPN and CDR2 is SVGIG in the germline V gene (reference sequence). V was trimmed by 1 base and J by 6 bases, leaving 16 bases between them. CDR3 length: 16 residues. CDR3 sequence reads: CAWSGQSPGGNSPLHF. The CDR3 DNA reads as TGTGCCTGGAGTGGGCAGTCTCCGGGGGGTAATTCACCCCTCCACTTT.

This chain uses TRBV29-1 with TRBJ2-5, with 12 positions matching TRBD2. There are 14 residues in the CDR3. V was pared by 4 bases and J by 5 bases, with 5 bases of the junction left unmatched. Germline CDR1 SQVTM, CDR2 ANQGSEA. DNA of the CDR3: TGCAGCGTTGGGACTAGCGGGGTTTGGGAGACCCAGTACTTC. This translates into CSVGTSGVWETQYF.

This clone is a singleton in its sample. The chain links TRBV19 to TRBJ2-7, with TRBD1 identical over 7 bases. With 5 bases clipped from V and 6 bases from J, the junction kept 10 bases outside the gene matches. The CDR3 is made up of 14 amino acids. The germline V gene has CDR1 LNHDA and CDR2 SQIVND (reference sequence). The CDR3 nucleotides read TGTGCCAGTAGTCTACGACAGGGCGCGACCGAGCAGTACTTC. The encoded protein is CASSLRQGATEQYF.